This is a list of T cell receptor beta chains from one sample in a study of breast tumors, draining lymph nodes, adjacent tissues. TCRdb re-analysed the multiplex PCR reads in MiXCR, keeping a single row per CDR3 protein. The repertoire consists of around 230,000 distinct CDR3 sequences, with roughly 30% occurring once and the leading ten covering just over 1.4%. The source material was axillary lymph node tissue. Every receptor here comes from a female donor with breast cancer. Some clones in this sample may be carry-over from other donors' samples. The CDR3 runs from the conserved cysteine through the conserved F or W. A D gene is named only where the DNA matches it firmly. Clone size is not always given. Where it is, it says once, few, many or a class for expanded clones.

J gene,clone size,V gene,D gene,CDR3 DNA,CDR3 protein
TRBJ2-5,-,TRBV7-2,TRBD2,TGTGCCAGCAACACCTTTGGGCTAGCGGGTTCAGAGACCCAGTACTTC,CASNTFGLAGSETQYF
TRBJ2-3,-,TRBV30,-,TGTGCCTGCTTCGCTCCGGACAGCCACTTAGCAGATACGCAGTATTTT,CACFAPDSHLADTQYF
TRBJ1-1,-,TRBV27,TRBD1,TGTGCCAGCATAAGCGCGGGGACAGATGAAGCTTTCTTT,CASISAGTDEAFF
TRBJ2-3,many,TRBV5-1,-,TGCGCCAGCAGCTTGATCCTTGGCGGGAACACAGATACGCAGTATTTT,CASSLILGGNTDTQYF
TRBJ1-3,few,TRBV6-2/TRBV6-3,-,TGTGCCAGCAGTCACTCGAGGGCGGGCGGCAGCTCTGGAAACACCATATATTTT,CASSHSRAGGSSGNTIYF
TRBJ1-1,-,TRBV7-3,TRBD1,TGTGCCAGCAGCTCCCGGGACAGGACCGAAGCTTTCTTT,CASSSRDRTEAFF
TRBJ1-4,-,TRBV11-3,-,TGTGCCAGCAGCCTATCTGACGGTTCTAATGAAAAACTGTTTTTT,CASSLSDGSNEKLFF
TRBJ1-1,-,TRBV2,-,TGTGCCAGCAAAACTAGCGGGGGGGCTGAAGCTTTCTTT,CASKTSGGAEAFF
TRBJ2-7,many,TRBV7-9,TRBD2,TGTGCCAGCAGCCCTAGCGGGATTAGCTCCTACGAGCAGTACTTC,CASSPSGISSYEQYF
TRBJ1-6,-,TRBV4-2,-,TGTGCCAGCAGCCAAAAGTTCCTAGCGGGACATGTATATGGGCACTATAATTCACCCCTCCACTTT,CASSQKFLAGHVYGHYNSPLHF
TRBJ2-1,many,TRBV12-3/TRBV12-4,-,TGTGCCAGCAGTTTAAGGGACTTGTACAATGAGCAGTTCTTC,CASSLRDLYNEQFF
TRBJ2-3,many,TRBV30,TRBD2,TGTGCCTGGAAGGAACTAGCGGTAAACACAGATACGCAGTATTTT,CAWKELAVNTDTQYF
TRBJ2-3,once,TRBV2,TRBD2,TGTGCCAGCAATAGGCTAGCGGGAGCAAGGAATACGCAGTATTTT,CASNRLAGARNTQYF
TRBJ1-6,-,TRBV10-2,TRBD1,TGCGCCAGCAGCGCCGGGACAGCGAATTCACCCCTCCACTTT,CASSAGTANSPLHF
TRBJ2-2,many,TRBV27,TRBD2,TGTGCCAGCAGTCCTAGATGGACTAGCGTAGACACCGGGGAGCTGTTTTTT,CASSPRWTSVDTGELFF
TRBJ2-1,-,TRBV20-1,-,TGCAGTGCTACCGACGTCGCCTACAATGAGCAGTTCTTC,CSATDVAYNEQFF
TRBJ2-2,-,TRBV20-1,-,TGCAGTGCTAGAGCGGGCGTGGAGCTGTTTTTT,CSARAGVELFF
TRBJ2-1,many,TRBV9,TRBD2,TGTGCCAGCAGCGTAGGTGTGGGAGGGCCCTACAATGAGCAGTTCTTC,CASSVGVGGPYNEQFF
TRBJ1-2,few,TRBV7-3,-,TGTGCCAGCAGCTCAGATACTAACTATGGCTACACCTTC,CASSSDTNYGYTF
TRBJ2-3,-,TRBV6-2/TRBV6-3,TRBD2,TGTGCCAGCAGACGACTAGCGGACAACACAGATACGCAGTATTTT,CASRRLADNTDTQYF
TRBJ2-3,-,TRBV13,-,TGCGCCAGCAGCTTGCACAGGGAGGACACAGATACGCAGTATTTT,CASSLHREDTDTQYF
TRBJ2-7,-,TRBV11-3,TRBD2,TGTGCCAGCAGCTTAGGACAAGTAGCCGGGAGGGCCTACGAGCAGTACTTC,CASSLGQVAGRAYEQYF
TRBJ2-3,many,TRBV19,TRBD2,TGTGCCAGTAGTGCGGGACTAGCGGGGGATTCTAGCACAGATACGCAGTATTTT,CASSAGLAGDSSTDTQYF
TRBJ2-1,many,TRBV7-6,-,TGTGCCAGCAGCCCTGCCCTAGCTGCCATCTACAATGAGCAGTTCTTC,CASSPALAAIYNEQFF
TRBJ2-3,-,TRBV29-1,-,TGCAGCGTTTTTGCCAGCGACGGTAACACAGATACGCAGTATTTT,CSVFASDGNTDTQYF
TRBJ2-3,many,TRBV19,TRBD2,TGTGCCAGCGACCGAGCGGGACTGAGCACAGATACGCAGTATTTT,CASDRAGLSTDTQYF
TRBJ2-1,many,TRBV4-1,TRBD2,TGCGCCAGCAGCACTTTAGCGGGACACAATGAGCAGTTCTTC,CASSTLAGHNEQFF
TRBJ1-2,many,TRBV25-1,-,TGTGCCAGCAGGGACCCACAGTTGGGGGATTCTAAAGGGGGCTACACCTTC,CASRDPQLGDSKGGYTF
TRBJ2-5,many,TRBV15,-,TGTGCCACCAGCAGAGATAGTGGACAGATATCGGAGACCCAGTACTTC,CATSRDSGQISETQYF
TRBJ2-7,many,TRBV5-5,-,TGTGCCAGCAGCTTGATTGGTGGGAACGAGCAGTACTTC,CASSLIGGNEQYF